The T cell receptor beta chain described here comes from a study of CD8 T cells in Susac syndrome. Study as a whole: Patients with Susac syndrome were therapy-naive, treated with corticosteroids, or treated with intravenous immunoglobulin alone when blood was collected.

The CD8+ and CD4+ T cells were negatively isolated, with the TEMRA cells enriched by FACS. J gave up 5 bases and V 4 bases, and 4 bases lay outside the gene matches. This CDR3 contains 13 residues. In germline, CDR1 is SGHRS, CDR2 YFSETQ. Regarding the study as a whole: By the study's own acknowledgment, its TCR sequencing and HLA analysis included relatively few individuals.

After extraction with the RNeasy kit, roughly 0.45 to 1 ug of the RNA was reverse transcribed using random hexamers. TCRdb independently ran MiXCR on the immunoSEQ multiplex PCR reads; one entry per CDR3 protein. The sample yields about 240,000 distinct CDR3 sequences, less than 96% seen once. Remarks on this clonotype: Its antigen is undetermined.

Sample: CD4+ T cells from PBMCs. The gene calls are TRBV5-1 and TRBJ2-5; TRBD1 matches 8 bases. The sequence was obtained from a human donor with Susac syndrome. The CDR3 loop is CASSMTGVETQYF. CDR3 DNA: TGCGCCAGCAGCATGACAGGGGTTGAGACCCAGTACTTC.